These 27 T cell receptor beta chains originate from one sample sequenced in a study of monozygotic twins with inflammatory bowel disease. TCRdb re-analyzed the 5' RACE reads; it lists each CDR3 protein once, without DNA. Found here are roughly 90,000 distinct CDR3 sequences; the top ten clones hold around 6.8%. The sample was blood. Source of these receptors: a human donor with ulcerative colitis or Crohn's disease, or a healthy co-twin of an affected twin (not recorded which).

This CDR3 is CASRRGLSEKLFF. V gene TRBV27 combines with J gene TRBJ1-4; TCRdb outputs TRBD1, but without DNA this stays unchecked. The germline V gene encodes CDR1 MNHEY and CDR2 SMNVEV (reference sequence). The CDR3 loop spans 13 amino acids.

The V gene is TRBV12-3 or TRBV12-4, the J gene TRBJ1-1; TCRdb designates TRBD1, a call that cannot be tested without DNA. The CDR3 totals 11 residues. The CDR3 sequence: CASRGQGVTFF.

The rearrangement joins TRBV20-1 to TRBJ1-2; without DNA, the TCRdb call of TRBD1 cannot be checked. The length of the CDR3 is 12 residues. Germline loops: CDR1 DFQATT, CDR2 SNEGSKA (reference sequence). CDR3 residues: CSAKQGTYGYTF.

The gene calls are TRBV7-9 and TRBJ2-1; TCRdb designates TRBD1, a call that cannot be tested without DNA. The CDR3 has 14 amino acids. Germline V gives CDR1 SEHNR, CDR2 FQNEAQ (reference sequence). CDR3 loop: CASSQGTGLNEQFF.

The chain has TRBV12-3 or TRBV12-4 and TRBJ1-1; TCRdb names TRBD1, which stays unverified in the absence of DNA. This CDR3 spans 13 amino acids. The CDR3 loop is CASSPGDTVEAFF.

The gene calls are TRBV19 and TRBJ2-2; the D call of TRBD2 rests on TCRdb alone, since no DNA is present to check it. CDR1 LNHDA and CDR2 SQIVND come from the germline V gene (reference sequence). The CDR3 runs to 14 residues. The CDR3 loop is CASSIQAEAGELFF.

This rearrangement joins TRBV7-2 to TRBJ2-7. This CDR3 has 14 residues. CDR1 SGHTA and CDR2 FQGNSA come from the germline V gene. CDR3 region: CASSLDHAAYEQYF.

This chain uses TRBV5-1 with TRBJ1-1. The germline gives CDR1 SGHRS, CDR2 YFSETQ. The CDR3 length is 12 residues. The CDR3 protein is CASSNRNTEAFF.

This chain joins TRBV20-1 and TRBJ2-5; TCRdb's D call of TRBD1 is untestable without DNA. The CDR3 is 14 amino acids. The germline V gene encodes CDR1 DFQATT and CDR2 SNEGSKA (reference sequence). The CDR3 region is CSARRPLGAETQYF.

V and J are TRBV3-1 and TRBJ2-7; with no DNA, the TCRdb D assignment of TRBD1 cannot be verified. There are 12 residues in the CDR3. Germline V gene lookup returns CDR1 LGHDT and CDR2 YNNKEL (reference sequence). The CDR3 sequence is CASSRGTGEQYF.

The rearrangement joins TRBV7-9 to TRBJ2-7. From germline, CDR1 is SEHNR and CDR2 FQNEAQ (reference sequence). This CDR3 spans 11 amino acids. The CDR3 region is CASSGNYEQYF.

The chain uses TRBV20-1 and TRBJ2-3; TCRdb designates TRBD1, a call that cannot be tested without DNA. The CDR3 is made up of 14 amino acids. Germline CDR1 reads DFQATT; CDR2 reads SNEGSKA (reference sequence). The CDR3 loop reads CSAGDRGGADTQYF.

V usage is TRBV18 and J usage is TRBJ1-1. Per the germline V gene, CDR1 is KGHSH and CDR2 is LQKENI. The CDR3 runs 13 residues. CDR3 sequence: CASSPRDNTEAFF.

V gene TRBV20-1 combines with J gene TRBJ1-3. The CDR3 covers 14 residues. Germline CDR1 DFQATT, CDR2 SNEGSKA (reference sequence). The CDR3: CSARDLNSGNTIYF.

CDR3: CASSQTRPSGFEDEQYF. The chain uses TRBV4-2 and TRBJ2-7; the D gene TCRdb calls, TRBD2, cannot be checked with no DNA. Germline CDR1 reads LGHNA; CDR2 reads YNFKEQ. The CDR3 runs to 17 residues.

The rearrangement joins TRBV6-1 to TRBJ2-1; TCRdb names TRBD2, which stays unverified in the absence of DNA. Germline values: CDR1 MNHNS, CDR2 SASEGT. This CDR3 is built from 16 residues. CDR3: CASSGGGPSSYNEQFF.

The CDR3 spells CSAQRAGRMNTIYF. The chain couples TRBV20-1 to TRBJ1-3. Looked up from germline, CDR1 is DFQATT and CDR2 is SNEGSKA (reference sequence). The CDR3 has 14 amino acids.

The CDR3 sequence: CASSPDRGRNQPQHF. The genes are TRBV5-8 and TRBJ1-5; TCRdb picks TRBD1, but there is no DNA to check that call. Germline CDR1 reads SGHTS; CDR2 reads YDEGEE. CDR3 size: 15 residues.

This chain uses TRBV2 with TRBJ2-5. The CDR3 contains 17 residues. The germline V gene encodes CDR1 SNHLY and CDR2 FYNNEI. CDR3 loop: CASQVTDGRSFRETQYF.

The V and J genes are TRBV4-2 and TRBJ2-3. CDR1 LGHNA and CDR2 YNFKEQ come from the germline V gene. The CDR3 runs to 14 residues. CDR3 sequence reads: CASSPTASTDTQYF.

This chain joins TRBV10-3 and TRBJ1-1; TCRdb calls TRBD1, which cannot be checked without DNA. Per germline, CDR1 ENHRY and CDR2 SYGVKD. The CDR3 runs to 15 residues. CDR3 sequence: CAISTGTGERSEAFF.

The chain links TRBV10-3 to TRBJ1-2. The CDR3 has 12 amino acids. Germline lookup yields CDR1 ENHRY and CDR2 SYGVKD. The CDR3 loop reads CAITAGNYGYTF.

The chain is built from TRBV11-2 and TRBJ2-7; TCRdb gives TRBD2 as the D gene, but with no DNA this cannot be confirmed. The CDR3 runs 16 residues. Looked up from germline, CDR1 is SGHAT and CDR2 is FQNNGV. The CDR3 spells CASSLLAGGSSYEQYF.

The V gene is TRBV6-1, the J gene TRBJ1-6; TCRdb selects TRBD1, and the lack of DNA leaves this call unchecked. The CDR3 has 15 residues. Germline lookup yields CDR1 MNHNS and CDR2 SASEGT. The CDR3 sequence: CASSDPGQGNSPLHF.

The genes are TRBV20-1 and TRBJ2-3. Germline assignment: CDR1 DFQATT and CDR2 SNEGSKA (reference sequence). The length of the CDR3 is 14 residues. CDR3 protein: CSARDVGYGDTQYF.

The genes are TRBV20-1 and TRBJ1-1. The germline CDR1 and CDR2 sequences are DFQATT and SNEGSKA (reference sequence). The CDR3 has 14 residues. The CDR3 loop reads CSAKFGLSNTEAFF.

The chain joins TRBV7-9 to TRBJ1-4. This CDR3 region has 15 residues. CDR1 and CDR2 (germline): SEHNR, FQNEAQ (reference sequence). The CDR3 is CASSIDGGVSEKLFF.